Only a few counts were recorded for the clone carrying this T cell receptor (beta chain). The antigen remains unidentified. Relative to the germline gene, one junction end is altered; a read error may explain this. TCRdb re-analysed the 5' RACE reads in MiXCR, keeping a single row per CDR3 protein. The sample lists 130,000 to 150,000 distinct CDR3 sequences, roughly 6.2% occurring once. This sample is drawn from a study of T-cell memory formation after mild COVID-19. At the level of the study: For the most part, TCR clusters were specific to one donor.

Study conclusions and caveats: Among contracting clones, CD4+ were mainly CM/EM and CD8+ enriched in EMRA.

The V gene's germline CDR1 is DFQATT and CDR2 SNEGSKA (reference sequence). The CDR3 consists of 15 residues. The sequence came from an adult woman who had mild COVID-19 (a few samples of this study predate the infection). Cell type and time point are not known. The J gene is TRBJ2-1, the V gene TRBV20-1, with D tentatively TRBD1 (5 bases). The specimen sequenced was PBMCs or a T cell subset sorted from them (not recorded which). DNA for the CDR3: TGCAGTGCTAGGGCAGGGTCCTTGCCTTATGATGAACAGTTCTTC. Amino acid sequence: CSARAGSLPYDEQFF.